The text below deals with one TCR beta chain. Its binding antigen is unknown. The input lacks base qualities; no much larger clone sits a single base away. CDR1 MNHEY and CDR2 SMNVEV were looked up in the germline V gene (reference sequence). The CDR3, cysteine through phenylalanine, is 14 amino acids long. Only the CDR3 DNA stays, 42 bases, in frame from base 1. V drops 6 bases and J drops 11 bases, leaving 19 bases in between. This sample was included in a study of blood T cells in healthy people across ages (dated by TCRdb to about 2015). Looking at the study overall: In model experiments, template switching captured about one uniquely barcoded TCR beta cDNA molecule for every two T cells. To avoid experimental bias, donors of different ages were spread randomly across the sequencing lanes. Donors were grouped into four age groups: young (average approximately 15 years), middle-aged (roughly 40), aged (around 60) and long-lived (about 89). Age-related changes in TCR beta repertoire diversity were measured in the study by deep sequencing normalized with unique cDNA molecular identifiers. Two additional independent replicas of 1 million unique cDNA reads from the same blood draw were analyzed for two donors (one aged 18 to 29 and one aged 80 or older).

The donors were roughly 39 Caucasian individuals from Russia, aged about 6 to 95 years, who were systemically healthy. Approximately 9.3 milliliters of peripheral blood were drawn from each donor into EDTA-treated Vacutainer tubes. Ficoll-Paque density-gradient centrifugation was used to isolate PBMCs, with at least 7 million per sample. Total RNA, at least 5 micrograms per sample, was extracted from PBMCs with Trizol reagent. The percentages of naive CD45RAhigh/CD27high T cells were determined by flow cytometry on a PBMC aliquot from every donor. To prepare the library, 5' RACE was applied. Sequencing was performed on an Illumina HiSeq 2500. A second PCR of about 6 to 11 cycles was performed with a sample-barcoded 5' primer and a J-beta primer mix. Each TCR beta cDNA molecule received a unique molecular identifier from a template-switch 5' adaptor carrying 12 random nucleotides. Each sample yielded at least 2.5 million CDR3-containing paired-end reads. The Mint cDNA synthesis kit, primed by a TRBC-specific oligonucleotide, was used to synthesize first-strand cDNA from all RNA. All cDNA was treated with uracil-DNA glycosylase and then went through a first 18-cycle PCR with the universal primers M1SS and BC2_uni_R. Concerning the study's data processing: Normalization of each sample was performed by random selection of 1 million high-quality reads, each carrying a distinct molecular identifier. Reads sharing molecular identifiers were discarded rather than binned into consensus sequences. CDR3 identification, clonotype clustering and error correction used MiTCR with a Q25 quality threshold and the strictest error-elimination algorithm. Lower-bound total TCR beta diversity was estimated with a nonparametric unseen species model using Euler transformation. TCRdb trimmed public reads at Q25 via fastp, called clones via MiXCR and kept in-frame beta chains. Rows merge per CDR3 protein into single entries with the most common DNA and genes. For this entry, the V and J calls and clone size follow TCRdb and not the study's own pipeline. The sample includes over 950,000 distinct CDR3 sequences, with about two fifths observed a single time. The ten largest clones represent 13% of the sample.

Study-wide findings and limitations: There was a strong correlation between observed TCR beta diversity and the percentage of naive T cells measured by flow cytometry. Because the CMV infection status of the donors was unknown, age-related changes in expanded clonotypes may potentially have been confounded. Estimates of total diversity from one million sequenced T cells were regarded as lower bounds and underestimates. Compared with the aged group, the long-lived group had more naive CD4+ T cells, fewer expanded clones and increased TCR diversity, suggesting age selection. Since profiling was done on bulk unsorted PBMCs, naive and antigen-experienced compartments could not be conclusively compared. Observed TCR beta diversity per million T cells fell roughly linearly with age, and a significant reduction was already apparent by age around 40.

The specimen sequenced was blood. This TCR was recovered from a man aged 18 to 35 in good health. The chain joins TRBV27 to TRBJ1-4; the D gene is perhaps TRBD1, on 6 matching bases. This receptor has the CDR3 CASSHQQGTLKLFF. The sequenced DNA is TGTGCCAGCAGCCACCAACAGGGTACTTTGAAACTGTTTTTT.